This TCR beta chain was captured in a study of blood T cell repertoires in COVID-19. Each recovered donor of Cohort 3 presented with two negative PCRs, clearance, or symptom resolution. With 6 bases removed from V and 4 bases from J, the gap between germline ends came to 18 bases. This CDR3 has 15 residues. The germline gives CDR1 GTSNPN, CDR2 SVGIG (reference sequence). Under the authors' procedure: Reference gene primers were amplified, and this amplification served to estimate nucleated cell counts. The assay was immunoSEQ multiplex PCR, and TCRdb's table has in-frame clones only and misses some. V, J and clone size are those of that table, while D and trimming were read from the DNA. The repertoire holds 240,000 or so clones, around 88% seen once, with around 10% in the top ten.

The source is a man aged 40-49 years who had recovered from COVID-19. Sequencing input: PBMCs or T cells enriched from blood (not recorded which). J is TRBJ2-2 and V is TRBV30; D might be TRBD1 (5 bases). The CDR3 loop is CACRPPARGTGELFF. Here the CDR3 DNA reads TGTGCCTGCCGTCCCCCGGCTAGGGGCACCGGGGAGCTGTTTTTT.